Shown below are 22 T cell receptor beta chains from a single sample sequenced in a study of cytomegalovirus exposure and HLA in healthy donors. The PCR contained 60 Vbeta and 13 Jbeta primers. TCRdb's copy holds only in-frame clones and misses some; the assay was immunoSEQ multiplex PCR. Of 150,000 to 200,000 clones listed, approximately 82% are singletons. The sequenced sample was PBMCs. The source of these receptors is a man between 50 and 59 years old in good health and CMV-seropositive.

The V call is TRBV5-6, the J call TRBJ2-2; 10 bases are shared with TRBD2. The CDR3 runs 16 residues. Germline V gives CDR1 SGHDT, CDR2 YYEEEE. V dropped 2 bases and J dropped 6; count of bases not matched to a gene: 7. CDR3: CASSFWTSGEPGELFF. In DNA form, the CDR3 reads TGTGCCAGCAGCTTTTGGACTAGCGGTGAGCCCGGGGAGCTGTTTTTT.

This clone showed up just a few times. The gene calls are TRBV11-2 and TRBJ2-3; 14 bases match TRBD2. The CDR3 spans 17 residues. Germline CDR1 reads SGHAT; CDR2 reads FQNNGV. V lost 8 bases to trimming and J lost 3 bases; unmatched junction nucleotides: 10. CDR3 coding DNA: TGTGCCAGCGCCCGAGGGACTAGCGGGAGATGGACAGATACGCAGTATTTT. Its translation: CASARGTSGRWTDTQYF.

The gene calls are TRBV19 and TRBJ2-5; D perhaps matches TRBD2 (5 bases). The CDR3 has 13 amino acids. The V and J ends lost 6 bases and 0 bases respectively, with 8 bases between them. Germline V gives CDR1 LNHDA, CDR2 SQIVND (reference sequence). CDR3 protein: CASRSGYQETQYF. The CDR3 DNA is TGTGCCAGTAGATCGGGGTACCAAGAGACCCAGTACTTC. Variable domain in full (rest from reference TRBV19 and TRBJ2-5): DGGITQSPKYLFRKEGQNVTLSCEQNLNHDAMYWYRQDPGQGLRLIYYSQIVNDFQKGDIAEGYSVSREKKESFPLTVTSAQKNPTAFYLCASRSGYQETQYFGPGTRLLVL.

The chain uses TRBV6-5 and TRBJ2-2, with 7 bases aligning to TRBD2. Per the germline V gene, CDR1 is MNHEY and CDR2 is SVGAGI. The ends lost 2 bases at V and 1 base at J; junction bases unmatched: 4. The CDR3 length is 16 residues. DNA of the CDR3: TGTGCCAGCAGTTACGGTCTAGCGGAGAACACCGGGGAGCTGTTTTTT. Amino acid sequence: CASSYGLAENTGELFF.

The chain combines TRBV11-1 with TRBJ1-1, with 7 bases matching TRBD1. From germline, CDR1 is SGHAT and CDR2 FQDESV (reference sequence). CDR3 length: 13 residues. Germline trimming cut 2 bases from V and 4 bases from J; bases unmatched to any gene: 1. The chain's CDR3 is CASSLPGGTEAFF. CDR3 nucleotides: TGTGCCAGCAGCTTACCAGGGGGCACTGAAGCTTTCTTT.

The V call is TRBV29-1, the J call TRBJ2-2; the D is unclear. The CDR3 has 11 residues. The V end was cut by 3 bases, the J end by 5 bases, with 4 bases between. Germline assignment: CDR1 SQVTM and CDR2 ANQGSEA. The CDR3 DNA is TGCAGCGTTGACAGGACCGGGGAGCTGTTTTTT. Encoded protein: CSVDRTGELFF.

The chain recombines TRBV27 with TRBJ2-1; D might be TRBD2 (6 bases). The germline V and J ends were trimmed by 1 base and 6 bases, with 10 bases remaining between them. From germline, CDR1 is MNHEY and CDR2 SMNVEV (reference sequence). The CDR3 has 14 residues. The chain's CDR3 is CASSLFYGSNEQFF. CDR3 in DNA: TGTGCCAGCAGTTTATTTTACGGGAGCAATGAGCAGTTCTTC.

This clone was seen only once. This CDR3 reads CASSLAGLRSPLHF. The DNA of the CDR3 is TGTGCCAGCAGTTTAGCAGGGTTAAGATCACCCCTCCACTTT. The chain links TRBV27 to TRBJ1-6, with D possibly being TRBD1 (5 bases). The CDR3 is 14 residues long. V was cut by 2 bases and J by 10 bases, with 12 bases left in between. CDR1 and CDR2 (germline): MNHEY, SMNVEV (reference sequence).

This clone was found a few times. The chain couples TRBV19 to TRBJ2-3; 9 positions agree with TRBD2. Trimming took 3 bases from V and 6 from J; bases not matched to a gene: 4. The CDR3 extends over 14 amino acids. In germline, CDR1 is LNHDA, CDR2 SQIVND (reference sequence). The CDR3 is CASSIGLATDTQYF. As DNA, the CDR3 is TGTGCCAGTAGTATTGGACTAGCGACCGATACGCAGTATTTT.

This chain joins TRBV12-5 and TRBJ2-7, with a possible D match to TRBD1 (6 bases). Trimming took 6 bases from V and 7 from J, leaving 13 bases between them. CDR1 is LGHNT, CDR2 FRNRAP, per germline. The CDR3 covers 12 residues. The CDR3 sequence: CASGPQGWEQYF. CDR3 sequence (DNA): TGTGCTAGTGGACCTCAGGGGTGGGAGCAGTACTTC.

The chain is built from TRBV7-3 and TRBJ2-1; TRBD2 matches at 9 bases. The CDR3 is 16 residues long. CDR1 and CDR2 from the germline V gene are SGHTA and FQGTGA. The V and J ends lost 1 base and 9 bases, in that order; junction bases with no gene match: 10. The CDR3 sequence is CASSLKSGLAPGEQFF. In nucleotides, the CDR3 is TGTGCCAGCAGCTTAAAATCGGGACTAGCTCCGGGTGAGCAGTTCTTC. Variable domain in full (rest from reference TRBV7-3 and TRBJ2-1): GAGVSQTPSNKVTEKGKYVELRCDPISGHTALYWYRQSLGQGPEFLIYFQGTGAADDSGLPNDRFFAVRPEGSVSTLKIQRTERGDSAVYLCASSLKSGLAPGEQFFGPGTRLTVL.

CDR3 amino acids: CASRGTGEQFF. As DNA, the CDR3 is TGTGCCAGTAGGGGGACAGGGGAGCAGTTCTTC. V usage is TRBV19 and J usage is TRBJ2-1, with TRBD1 matching 9 bases. The germline V gene encodes CDR1 LNHDA and CDR2 SQIVND (reference sequence). CDR3 length: 11 residues. The V gene end was trimmed by 6 bases and the J gene end by 10 bases; junction bases not matched to a gene: 1.

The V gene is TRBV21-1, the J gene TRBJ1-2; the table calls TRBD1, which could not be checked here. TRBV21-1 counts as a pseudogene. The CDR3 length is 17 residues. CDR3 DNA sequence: TGTGCCAGCAGCAAATATAGAAATGGACAGGGGAATGGTGGCTACACCTTC. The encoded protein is CASSKYRNGQGNGGYTF.

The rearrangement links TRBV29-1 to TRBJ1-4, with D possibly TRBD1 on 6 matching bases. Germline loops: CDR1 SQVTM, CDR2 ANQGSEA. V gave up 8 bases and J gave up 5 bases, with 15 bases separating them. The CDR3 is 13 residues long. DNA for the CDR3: TGCAGCACAAGGGGGGGGGCAAATGAAAAACTGTTTTTT. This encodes CSTRGGANEKLFF. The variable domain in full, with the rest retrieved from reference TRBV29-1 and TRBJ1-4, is SAVISQKPSRDICQRGTSLTIQCQVDSQVTMMFWYRQQPGQSLTLIATANQGSEATYESGFVIDKFPISRPNLTFSTLTVSNMSPEDSSIYLCSTRGGANEKLFFGSGTQLSVL.

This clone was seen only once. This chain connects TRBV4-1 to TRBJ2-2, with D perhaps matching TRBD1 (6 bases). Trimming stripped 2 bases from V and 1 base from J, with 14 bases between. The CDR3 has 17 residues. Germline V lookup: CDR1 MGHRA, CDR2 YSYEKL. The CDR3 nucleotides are TGCGCCAGCAGCCAACGTCGAGGGGGTGGGAACACCGGGGAGCTGTTTTTT. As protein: CASSQRRGGGNTGELFF.

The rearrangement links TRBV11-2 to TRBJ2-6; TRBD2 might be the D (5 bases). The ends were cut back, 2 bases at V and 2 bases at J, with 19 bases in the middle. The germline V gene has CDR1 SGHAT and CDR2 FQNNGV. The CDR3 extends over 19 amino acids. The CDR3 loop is CASSLSAGDSRAGANVLTF. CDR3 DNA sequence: TGTGCCAGCAGCTTATCCGCTGGAGACTCGAGGGCTGGGGCCAACGTCCTGACTTTC.

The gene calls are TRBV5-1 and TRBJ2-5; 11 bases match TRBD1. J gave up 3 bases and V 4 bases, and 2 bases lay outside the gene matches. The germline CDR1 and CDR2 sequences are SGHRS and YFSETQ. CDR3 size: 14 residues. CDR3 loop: CASSEGQGEETQYF. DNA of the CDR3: TGCGCCAGCAGCGAGGGACAGGGGGAAGAGACCCAGTACTTC. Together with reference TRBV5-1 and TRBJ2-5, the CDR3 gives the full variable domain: KAGVTQTPRYLIKTRGQQVTLSCSPISGHRSVSWYQQTPGQGLQFLFEYFSETQRNKGNFPGRFSGRQFSNSRSEMNVSTLELGDSALYLCASSEGQGEETQYFGPGTRLLVL.

The DNA for the CDR3 is TGTGCCAGCAGCCAAGACGGGACTAGCGGGGGGGCGGGGACCTACGAGCAGTACTTC. Protein sequence: CASSQDGTSGGAGTYEQYF. This chain connects TRBV14 to TRBJ2-7; TRBD2 agrees at 16 bases. Germline V gene sequence: CDR1 SGHDN, CDR2 FVKESK. CDR3 length: 19 amino acids. V was pared by 0 bases and J by 2 bases, with 7 bases of the junction left unmatched.

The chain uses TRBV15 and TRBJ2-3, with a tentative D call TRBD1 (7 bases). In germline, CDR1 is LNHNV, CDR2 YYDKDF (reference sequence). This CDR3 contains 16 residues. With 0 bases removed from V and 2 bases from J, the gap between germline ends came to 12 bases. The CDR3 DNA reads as TGTGCCACCAGCAGAGATGGGGGGACAGCCACAGATACGCAGTATTTT. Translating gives CATSRDGGTATDTQYF.

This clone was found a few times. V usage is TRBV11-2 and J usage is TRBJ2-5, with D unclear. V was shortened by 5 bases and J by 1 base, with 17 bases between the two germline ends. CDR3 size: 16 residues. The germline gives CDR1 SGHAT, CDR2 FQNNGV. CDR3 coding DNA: TGTGCCAGCAGCGCTAACCCTAGTGATCTCCAAGAGACCCAGTACTTC. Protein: CASSANPSDLQETQYF.

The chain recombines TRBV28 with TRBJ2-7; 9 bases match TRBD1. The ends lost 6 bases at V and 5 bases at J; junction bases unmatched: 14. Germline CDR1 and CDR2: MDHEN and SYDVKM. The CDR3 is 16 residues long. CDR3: CASSLNSGQGVHEQYF. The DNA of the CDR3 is TGTGCCAGCAGCTTGAATTCGGGACAGGGCGTTCACGAGCAGTACTTC.

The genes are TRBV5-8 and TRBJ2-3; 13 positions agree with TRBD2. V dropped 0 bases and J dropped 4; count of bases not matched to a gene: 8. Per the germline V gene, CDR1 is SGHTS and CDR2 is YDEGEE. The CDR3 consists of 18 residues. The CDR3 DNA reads TGTGCCAGCAGCTTGGTAAGGACTAGCGGGAGTGGAGCAGATACGCAGTATTTT. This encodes CASSLVRTSGSGADTQYF.